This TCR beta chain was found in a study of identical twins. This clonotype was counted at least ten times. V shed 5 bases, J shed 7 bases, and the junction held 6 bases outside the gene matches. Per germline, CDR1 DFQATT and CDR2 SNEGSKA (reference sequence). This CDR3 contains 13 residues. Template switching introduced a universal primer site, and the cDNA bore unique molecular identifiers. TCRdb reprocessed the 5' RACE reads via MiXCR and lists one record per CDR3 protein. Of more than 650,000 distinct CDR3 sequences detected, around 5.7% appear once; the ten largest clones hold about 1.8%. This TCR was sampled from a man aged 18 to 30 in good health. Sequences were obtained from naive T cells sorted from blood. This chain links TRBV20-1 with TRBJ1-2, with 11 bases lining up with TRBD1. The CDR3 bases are TGCAGTGCTGGCGGACAGGGGGCTTTTGGCTACACCTTC. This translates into CSAGGQGAFGYTF.